This TCR beta chain appears in the sequencing data of a study of T cells in localized non-small cell lung cancer. J was trimmed by 4 bases and V by 5 bases; bases with no gene match: 7. From germline, CDR1 is GTSNPN and CDR2 SVGIG (reference sequence). CDR3 length: 15 residues. Clones were sequenced by immunoSEQ multiplex PCR, and TCRdb holds only the in-frame ones, with some missing. The repertoire holds 2,500 to 3,000 clones, with 15% to 25% as singletons. This sample comprised lung tumor tissue, obtained before any cancer treatment. The V gene is TRBV30, the J gene TRBJ1-6; 8 bases align to TRBD1. The receptor comes from a male donor older than 55 with stage II squamous cell lung carcinoma. CDR3 sequence reads: CAWGSDRGYNSPLHF. The CDR3, as DNA: TGTGCCTGGGGTTCCGACAGGGGTTATAATTCACCCCTCCACTTT.